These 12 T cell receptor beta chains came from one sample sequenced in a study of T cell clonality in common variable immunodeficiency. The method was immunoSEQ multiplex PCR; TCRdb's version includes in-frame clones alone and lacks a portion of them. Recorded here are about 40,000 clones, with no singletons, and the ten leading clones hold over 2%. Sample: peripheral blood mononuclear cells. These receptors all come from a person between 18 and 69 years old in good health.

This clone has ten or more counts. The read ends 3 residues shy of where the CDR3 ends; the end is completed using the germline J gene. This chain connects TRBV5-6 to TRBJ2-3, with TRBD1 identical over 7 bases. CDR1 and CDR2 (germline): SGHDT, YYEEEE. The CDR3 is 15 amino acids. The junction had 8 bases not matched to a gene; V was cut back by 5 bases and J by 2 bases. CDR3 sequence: CASSSTQGITDTQYF. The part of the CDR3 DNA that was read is TGTGCCAGCAGTTCTACACAGGGGATCACAGATACG.

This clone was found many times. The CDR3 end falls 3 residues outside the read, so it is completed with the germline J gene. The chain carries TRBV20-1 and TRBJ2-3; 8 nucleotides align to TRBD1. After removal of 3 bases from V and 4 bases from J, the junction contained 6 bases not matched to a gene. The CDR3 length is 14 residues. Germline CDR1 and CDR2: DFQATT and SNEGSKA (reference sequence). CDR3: CSASRDRGADTQYF. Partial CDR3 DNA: TGCAGTGCTAGCAGAGACAGGGGCGCAGATACG.

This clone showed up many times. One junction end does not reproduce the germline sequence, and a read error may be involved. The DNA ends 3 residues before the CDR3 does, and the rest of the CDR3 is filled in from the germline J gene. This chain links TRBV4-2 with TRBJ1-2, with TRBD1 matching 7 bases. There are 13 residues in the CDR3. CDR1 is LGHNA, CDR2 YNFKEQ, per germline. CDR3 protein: CASSPGTVYGYTF. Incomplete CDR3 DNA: TGCGCCAGCAGCCCCGGGACAGTCTATGGC.

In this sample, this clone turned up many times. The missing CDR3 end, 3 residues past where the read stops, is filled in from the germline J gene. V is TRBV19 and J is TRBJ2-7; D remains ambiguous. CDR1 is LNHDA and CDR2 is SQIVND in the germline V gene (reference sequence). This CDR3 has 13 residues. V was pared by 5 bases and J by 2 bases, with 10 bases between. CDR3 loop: CASSSSVPYEQYF. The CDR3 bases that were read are TGTGCCAGTAGTTCGTCGGTACCCTACGAG.

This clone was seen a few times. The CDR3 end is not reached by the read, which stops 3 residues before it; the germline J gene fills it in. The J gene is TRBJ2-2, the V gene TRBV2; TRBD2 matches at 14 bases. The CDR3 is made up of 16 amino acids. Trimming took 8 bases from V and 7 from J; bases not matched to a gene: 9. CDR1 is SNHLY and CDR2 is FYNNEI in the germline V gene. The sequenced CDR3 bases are TGTGCCAGCTCGACTAGCGGGAGGGCCCGAGGCGGGGAG. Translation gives CASSTSGRARGGE. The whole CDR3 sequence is CASSTSGRARGGELFF. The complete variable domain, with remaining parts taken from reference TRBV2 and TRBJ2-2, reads EPEVTQTPSHQVTQMGQEVILRCVPISNHLYFYWYRQILGQKVEFLVSFYNNEISEKSEIFDDQFSVERPDGSNFTLKIRSTKLEDSAMYFCASSTSGRARGGELFFGEGSRLTVL.

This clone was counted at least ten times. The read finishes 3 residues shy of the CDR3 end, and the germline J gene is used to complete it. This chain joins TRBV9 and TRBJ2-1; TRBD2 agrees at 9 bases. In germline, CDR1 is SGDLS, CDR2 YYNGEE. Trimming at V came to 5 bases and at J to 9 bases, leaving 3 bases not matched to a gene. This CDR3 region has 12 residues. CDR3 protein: CASRGTSTEQFF. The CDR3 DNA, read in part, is TGTGCCAGCAGGGGGACTAGCACTGAG.

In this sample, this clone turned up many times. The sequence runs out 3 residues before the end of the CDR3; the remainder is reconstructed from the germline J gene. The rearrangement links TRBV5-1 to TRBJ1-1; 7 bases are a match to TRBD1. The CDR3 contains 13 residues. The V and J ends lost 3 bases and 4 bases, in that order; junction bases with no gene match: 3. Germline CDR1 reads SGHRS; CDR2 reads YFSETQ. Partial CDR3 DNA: TGCGCCAGCAGCTCCAGGGGGAGCACTGAA. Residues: CASSSRGSTE. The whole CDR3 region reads CASSSRGSTEAFF.

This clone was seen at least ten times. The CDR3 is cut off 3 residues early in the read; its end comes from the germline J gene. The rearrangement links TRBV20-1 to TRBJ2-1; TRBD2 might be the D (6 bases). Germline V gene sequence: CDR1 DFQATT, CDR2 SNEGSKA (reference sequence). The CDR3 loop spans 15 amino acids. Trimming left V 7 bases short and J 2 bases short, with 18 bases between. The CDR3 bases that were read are TGCAGTGTCGCGAAGGAGGGTGGAGCCTACAATGAG. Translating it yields CSVAKEGGAYNE. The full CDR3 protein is CSVAKEGGAYNEQFF.

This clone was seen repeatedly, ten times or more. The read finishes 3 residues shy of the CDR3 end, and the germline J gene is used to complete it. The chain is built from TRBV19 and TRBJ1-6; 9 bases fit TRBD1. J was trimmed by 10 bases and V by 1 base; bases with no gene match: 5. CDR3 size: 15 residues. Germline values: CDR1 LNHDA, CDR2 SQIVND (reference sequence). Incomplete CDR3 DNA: TGTGCCAGTAGTATAGGCGGACAGGGGCAATCACCC. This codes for CASSIGGQGQSP. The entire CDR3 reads CASSIGGQGQSPLHF. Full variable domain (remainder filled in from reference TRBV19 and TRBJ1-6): DGGITQSPKYLFRKEGQNVTLSCEQNLNHDAMYWYRQDPGQGLRLIYYSQIVNDFQKGDIAEGYSVSREKKESFPLTVTSAQKNPTAFYLCASSIGGQGQSPLHFGNGTRLTVT.

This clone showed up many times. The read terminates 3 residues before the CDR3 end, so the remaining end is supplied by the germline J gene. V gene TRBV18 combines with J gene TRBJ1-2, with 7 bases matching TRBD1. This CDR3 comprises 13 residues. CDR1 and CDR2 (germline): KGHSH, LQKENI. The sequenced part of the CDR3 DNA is TGTGCCAGCTCACCACTGGGGACAGTCGGC. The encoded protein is CASSPLGTVG. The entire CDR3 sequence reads CASSPLGTVGYTF.

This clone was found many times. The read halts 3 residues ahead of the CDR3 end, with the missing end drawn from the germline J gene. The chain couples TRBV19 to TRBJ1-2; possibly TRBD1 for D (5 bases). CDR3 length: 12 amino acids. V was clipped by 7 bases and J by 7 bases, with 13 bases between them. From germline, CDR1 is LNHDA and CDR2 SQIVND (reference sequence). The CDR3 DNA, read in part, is TGTGCCAGTACCCGCCAGGGCTCTGGC. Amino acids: CASTRQGSG. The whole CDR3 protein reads CASTRQGSGYTF.

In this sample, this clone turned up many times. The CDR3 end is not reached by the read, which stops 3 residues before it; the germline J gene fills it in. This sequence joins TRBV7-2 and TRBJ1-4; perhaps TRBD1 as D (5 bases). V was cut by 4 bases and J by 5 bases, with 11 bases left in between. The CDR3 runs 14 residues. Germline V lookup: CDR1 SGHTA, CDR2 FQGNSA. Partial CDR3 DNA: TGTGCCAGCAGCTCCACAGGAATAAATGAAAAA. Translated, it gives CASSSTGINEK. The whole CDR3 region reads CASSSTGINEKLFF.